This T cell receptor beta chain was sequenced in a study of regulatory T cells in long-lasting Graves disease. Background on the study: The study counted Graves' disease as persistent given over 5 years of antithyroid drugs and positive TSH receptor antibodies. The study, taken as a whole, reports: For persistent Graves' patients, TCR diversity was lower than for newly diagnosed ones.

The TCR beta library used iRepertoire HTBI primers with Arm-PCR amplification of CDR3. Original handling: Samples collectively showed 62 TRBV and 11 to 15 TRBJ segments. In TCRdb, the multiplex PCR reads were re-called with MiXCR into one record per CDR3 protein. Clone size and V and J calls follow TCRdb, not the original study. In the table there are around 400,000 distinct CDR3 sequences, less than 30% of which are singletons. Trimming took off 1 base at V and 5 bases at J, with 7 bases between the two ends. The CDR3 length is 13 residues. Time point noted: persistent/refractory GD, antithyroid drugs over 5 years with positive TRAb. There was RNA extracted from PBMCs, and the TCR library was made from it. In this cohort, patients came from an endocrinology department located in Xi'an, China. Points on this clonotype: Antigen unknown.

The sample was peripheral blood mononuclear cells (PBMCs), taken when the disease was refractory, from a patient treated with antithyroid drugs. This chain uses TRBV12-3 or TRBV12-4 with TRBJ2-3, with D perhaps being TRBD1 or TRBD2 (5 bases each). The TCR originated in a woman aged 40 to 55 with Graves disease. CDR3 DNA sequence: TGTGCCAGCAGTTTAGAGAGGGGAGATACGCAGTATTTT. Amino acids: CASSLERGDTQYF.